The entry that follows covers one TCR beta chain sequence. Its antigen is unidentified. 13 Jbeta primers and 60 Vbeta primers were used for the PCR. Assay used: immunoSEQ multiplex PCR; TCRdb lists only in-frame clones, some missing. The table includes about 84,000 clones, just under 80% detected once. The sample comes from a study of cytomegalovirus exposure and HLA in healthy donors. In the study overall: A previous analysis identified approximately 110 million unique TCR beta sequences derived from 180 million or so T cells. Study results and caveats: Cytomegalovirus status was reportedly diagnosed by the classifier with high sensitivity and specificity.

Germline-derived CDR1 and CDR2 are SNHLY and FYNNEI. V lost 5 bases and J lost 7, with 14 bases in between. The CDR3 is made up of 13 amino acids. J is TRBJ1-2 and V is TRBV2, with D possibly TRBD1 on 6 matching bases. The clonotype originates from a male donor in good health and CMV-seropositive. Material for sequencing was PBMCs. The CDR3, as DNA: TGTGCCAGCAGTTTACAGGGATTAGGTGGCTACACCTTC. It codes for CASSLQGLGGYTF. The full variable domain, rest sourced from reference TRBV2 and TRBJ1-2, is EPEVTQTPSHQVTQMGQEVILRCVPISNHLYFYWYRQILGQKVEFLVSFYNNEISEKSEIFDDQFSVERPDGSNFTLKIRSTKLEDSAMYFCASSLQGLGGYTFGSGTRLTVV.